This TCR beta chain was recovered during a study of identifying expanded T cells in peripheral blood. Assay used: immunoSEQ multiplex PCR; TCRdb lists only in-frame clones, some missing. Of about 100,000 clones listed, roughly 91% were seen once; the top ten hold 15% to 20%. From germline, CDR1 is MDHEN and CDR2 SYDVKM. This CDR3 contains 16 residues. V was cut by 8 bases and J by 2 bases, with 20 bases left in between. Study observations and caveats: Clone count variance between roughly 2-week samples rose with total template count. Differentially abundant clones: around 1.2 between replicates, about 15 at two to three weeks, 18 to 20 at four.

Collection occurred without any documented infections or immune events in donors. Worth noting for this clone: What it binds is not known.

The chain is built from TRBV28 and TRBJ2-3; unclear D gene. The sequence was obtained from a person aged 18-70 years in good health. Sequenced: blood. The CDR3 nucleotides are TGTGCCAGCCTAACAAGAAAGGGCTCTATCACAGATACGCAGTATTTT. Protein: CASLTRKGSITDTQYF.